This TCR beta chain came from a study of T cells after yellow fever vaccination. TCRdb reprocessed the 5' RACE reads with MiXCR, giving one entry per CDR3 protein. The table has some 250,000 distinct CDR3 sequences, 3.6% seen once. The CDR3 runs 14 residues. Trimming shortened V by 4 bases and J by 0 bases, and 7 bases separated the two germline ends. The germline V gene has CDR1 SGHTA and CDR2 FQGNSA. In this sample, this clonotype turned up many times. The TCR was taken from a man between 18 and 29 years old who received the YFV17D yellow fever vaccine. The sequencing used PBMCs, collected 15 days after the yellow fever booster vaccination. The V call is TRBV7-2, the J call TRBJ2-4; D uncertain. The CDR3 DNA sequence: TGTGCCAGCAGCTCACGTGTAGCCAAAAACATTCAGTACTTC. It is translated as CASSSRVAKNIQYF.